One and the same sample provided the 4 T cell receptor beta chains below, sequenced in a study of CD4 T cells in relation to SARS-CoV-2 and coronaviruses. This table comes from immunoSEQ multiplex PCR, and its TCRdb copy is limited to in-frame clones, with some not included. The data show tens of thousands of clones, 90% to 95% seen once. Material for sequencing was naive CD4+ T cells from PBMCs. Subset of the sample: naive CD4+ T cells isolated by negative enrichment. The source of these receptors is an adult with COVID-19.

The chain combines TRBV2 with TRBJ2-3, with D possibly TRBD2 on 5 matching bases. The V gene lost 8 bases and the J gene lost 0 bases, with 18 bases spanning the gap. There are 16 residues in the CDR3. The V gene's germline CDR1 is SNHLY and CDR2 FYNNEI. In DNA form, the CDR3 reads TGTGCCAGCGGACTGGACCCGCGCAAGAGCACAGATACGCAGTATTTT. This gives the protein CASGLDPRKSTDTQYF.

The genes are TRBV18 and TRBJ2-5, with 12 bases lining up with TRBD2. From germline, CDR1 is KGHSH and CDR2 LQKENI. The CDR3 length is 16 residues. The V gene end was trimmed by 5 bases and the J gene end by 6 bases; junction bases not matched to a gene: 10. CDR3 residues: CASSRLAGDSVKTQYF. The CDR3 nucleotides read TGTGCCAGCTCAAGACTAGCGGGAGACTCTGTAAAGACCCAGTACTTC.

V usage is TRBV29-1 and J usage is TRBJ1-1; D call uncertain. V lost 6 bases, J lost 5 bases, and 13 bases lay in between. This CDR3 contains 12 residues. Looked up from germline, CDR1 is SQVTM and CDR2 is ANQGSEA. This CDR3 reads CSVSSSRTEAFF. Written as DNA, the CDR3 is TGCAGCGTATCCTCAAGTAGGACTGAAGCTTTCTTT.

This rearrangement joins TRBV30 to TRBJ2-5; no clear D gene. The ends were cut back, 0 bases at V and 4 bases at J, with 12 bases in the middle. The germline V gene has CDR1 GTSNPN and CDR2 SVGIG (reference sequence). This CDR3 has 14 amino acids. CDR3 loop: CAWSVLTPLETQYF. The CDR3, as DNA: TGTGCCTGGAGTGTACTTACCCCCCTAGAGACCCAGTACTTC.